This TCR beta chain was recovered during a study of blood T cell repertoires in COVID-19. Study context: Acute and convalescent COVID-19 specimens originated in the United States, Italy and Spain. The analysed material was cDNA or gDNA that came from T cells, B-cell-depleted T cells, or PBMCs.

The CDR3 length is 14 residues. CDR1 SGHRS and CDR2 YFSETQ come from the germline V gene. V was pared by 0 bases and J by 5 bases, with 2 bases of the junction left unmatched. The authors' processing: Reference gene primers were amplified, and this amplification served to estimate nucleated cell counts. Here immunoSEQ multiplex PCR was the method, and the copy in TCRdb shows in-frame clones only, minus some. That table is the source of V, J and clone size, and D and trimming were worked out from the DNA. Of about 63,000 clones in the sample, approximately 90% were seen once. This clone appeared a single time.

The TCR was taken from an elderly woman with acute or convalescent COVID-19. The specimen sequenced was peripheral blood. The chain joins TRBV5-1 to TRBJ1-2; TRBD1 matches at 9 bases. The CDR3 protein is CASSLGDRDYGYTF. DNA for the CDR3: TGCGCCAGCAGCTTGGGGGACAGGGATTATGGCTACACCTTC. Full variable domain (missing parts from reference TRBV5-1 and TRBJ1-2): KAGVTQTPRYLIKTRGQQVTLSCSPISGHRSVSWYQQTPGQGLQFLFEYFSETQRNKGNFPGRFSGRQFSNSRSEMNVSTLELGDSALYLCASSLGDRDYGYTFGSGTRLTVV.